One and the same sample provided the 32 T cell receptor beta chains below, sequenced in a study of CXCR3-negative and CXCR3-positive naive CD8 T cells (dated by TCRdb to the late 2010s). Overall study outcomes, separate from this receptor: TRB CDR3s from CXCR3-positive naive cells showed higher hydrophobicity (lower Kidera factor 4), lower energy, and higher strength and volume indices than CXCR3-negative naive cells.

This sample was sequenced with a NextSeq 550. The Human TCR Profiling Kit (MiLaboratory) was used to make UMI-labeled 5' RACE TRB cDNA libraries. The reads, reprocessed by TCRdb, yield one row per CDR3 protein sequence and no DNA. This sample's clone table shows 140,000 to 150,000 distinct CDR3 sequences. The leading ten clones occupy about 0.28% of the sample. No antigen is known for these receptors. Source material: naive CXCR3+ CD8+ T cells from blood. Sample cell subset or site, as interpreted from the label and publication: CD45RO-CCR7+CD27+CD95- naive CD8+ T cells expressing CXCR3 (TNR3+). These receptors came from a human donor in good health. Some clones in this sample may be carry-over from other donors' samples.

The V call is TRBV14, the J call TRBJ2-7; TCRdb reports TRBD1, a call that lacks DNA to check it against. This CDR3 has 14 amino acids. Germline V gives CDR1 SGHDN, CDR2 FVKESK. This CDR3 reads CASSHLRDPGEQYF.

The V and J genes are TRBV28 and TRBJ2-7; TCRdb outputs TRBD1, but without DNA this stays unchecked. The CDR3 consists of 19 residues. Germline loops: CDR1 MDHEN, CDR2 SYDVKM. The CDR3 loop is CASSSRRGTARLPPVEQYF.

The J gene is TRBJ2-2, the V gene TRBV7-9; without DNA, the TCRdb call of TRBD1 cannot be checked. Germline-derived CDR1 and CDR2 are SEHNR and FQNEAQ (reference sequence). The CDR3 extends over 15 amino acids. CDR3 in amino acids: CASTFWGVETGELFF.

The chain carries TRBV20-1 and TRBJ2-1; absent DNA, TCRdb's TRBD2 call cannot be checked. This CDR3 comprises 15 residues. Germline CDR1 is DFQATT and CDR2 is SNEGSKA (reference sequence). The CDR3 protein is CSARSEGSSYNEQFF.

CDR3 protein: CASSWGTSYEQYF. V and J are TRBV12-3 or TRBV12-4 and TRBJ2-7; TCRdb reports TRBD1, a call that lacks DNA to check it against. The CDR3 runs 13 residues.

The rearrangement links TRBV6-5 to TRBJ2-3; the D call from TCRdb, TRBD1, cannot be confirmed without DNA. The CDR3 consists of 16 residues. Per germline, CDR1 MNHEY and CDR2 SVGAGI. The CDR3 sequence: CASSYVAGEQTDTQYF.

The chain employs TRBV12-3 or TRBV12-4 and TRBJ2-1; TCRdb designates TRBD1, a call that cannot be tested without DNA. The CDR3 spans 14 residues. CDR3 region: CASSYDRDYNEQFF.

The V and J genes are TRBV28 and TRBJ2-3; TCRdb calls TRBD1, which cannot be checked without DNA. Germline assignment: CDR1 MDHEN and CDR2 SYDVKM. The CDR3 runs 13 residues. The CDR3 sequence is CASKGVPTNTQYF. The variable domain in full, with the rest retrieved from reference TRBV28 and TRBJ2-3, is DVKVTQSSRYLVKRTGEKVFLECVQDMDHENMFWYRQDPGLGLRLIYFSYDVKMKEKGDIPEGYSVSREKKERFSLILESASTNQTSMYLCASKGVPTNTQYFGPGTRLTVL.

The genes are TRBV5-4 and TRBJ2-2; TCRdb's D gene call, TRBD1, goes unchecked for lack of DNA. The length of the CDR3 is 16 residues. Germline lookup yields CDR1 SGHNT and CDR2 YYREEE (reference sequence). CDR3 loop: CASSTRDRGIPGELFF.

V usage is TRBV7-2 and J usage is TRBJ1-1. CDR1 and CDR2 (germline): SGHTA, FQGNSA. The CDR3 is 13 amino acids. CDR3 loop: CASSLYVNTEAFF.

This chain connects TRBV4-1 to TRBJ1-5. CDR3 length: 15 residues. In germline, CDR1 is MGHRA, CDR2 YSYEKL. The CDR3 loop reads CASSQDWPGGQPQHF.

The CDR3: CASSLGTDTQYF. The V gene is TRBV7-9, the J gene TRBJ2-3. Germline CDR1 is SEHNR and CDR2 is FQNEAQ (reference sequence). The CDR3 spans 12 residues.

V usage is TRBV5-1 and J usage is TRBJ1-1. The germline gives CDR1 SGHRS, CDR2 YFSETQ. CDR3 length: 17 residues. Here the CDR3 reads CASSLGGTGVVNTEAFF.

V gene TRBV4-1 combines with J gene TRBJ2-1; checking the TCRdb D call of TRBD1 is not possible without DNA. Germline V CDR1 and CDR2: MGHRA, YSYEKL. The CDR3 spans 15 residues. The CDR3 spells CASSQGTGPYNEQFF.

The chain's CDR3 is CATSDSRDRFRVETQYF. The chain is built from TRBV24-1 and TRBJ2-5; no DNA is available, so the TRBD1 call from TCRdb remains unchecked. The germline V gene encodes CDR1 KGHDR and CDR2 SFDVKD. The CDR3 contains 17 residues.

The rearrangement uses TRBV19 and TRBJ1-1; without DNA, the TCRdb call of TRBD1 cannot be checked. Germline-derived CDR1 and CDR2 are LNHDA and SQIVND (reference sequence). The length of the CDR3 is 13 residues. The CDR3: CASSRGAGTEAFF.

V gene TRBV21-1 combines with J gene TRBJ2-1; the D call of TRBD2 rests on TCRdb alone, since no DNA is present to check it. TRBV21-1 is recorded as a pseudogene. The CDR3 loop spans 17 amino acids. The CDR3 loop reads CASSPRPAGGLNNEQFF.

The chain employs TRBV29-1 and TRBJ1-3; TCRdb proposes TRBD1, but this gene call is untestable without DNA. CDR3 length: 14 amino acids. Germline V gives CDR1 SQVTM, CDR2 ANQGSEA. CDR3 sequence reads: CSAFGGFSGNTIYF. The full variable domain, completed using reference TRBV29-1 and TRBJ1-3, is SAVISQKPSRDICQRGTSLTIQCQVDSQVTMMFWYRQQPGQSLTLIATANQGSEATYESGFVIDKFPISRPNLTFSTLTVSNMSPEDSSIYLCSAFGGFSGNTIYFGEGSWLTVV.

This sequence joins TRBV7-9 and TRBJ1-5. The CDR3 has 15 residues. Germline V gene sequence: CDR1 SEHNR, CDR2 FQNEAQ (reference sequence). This CDR3 is CASSAGGSSNQPQHF. Filled out from reference TRBV7-9 and TRBJ1-5, the complete variable domain reads DTGVSQNPRHKITKRGQNVTFRCDPISEHNRLYWYRQTLGQGPEFLTYFQNEAQLEKSRLLSDRFSAERPKGSFSTLEIQRTEQGDSAMYLCASSAGGSSNQPQHFGDGTRLSIL.

The chain recombines TRBV29-1 with TRBJ2-1. The CDR3 length is 14 residues. The germline V gene has CDR1 SQVTM and CDR2 ANQGSEA. The CDR3 reads CSVEPRASYNEQFF.

The chain joins TRBV29-1 to TRBJ2-5; the D gene TCRdb calls, TRBD2, cannot be checked with no DNA. In germline, CDR1 is SQVTM, CDR2 ANQGSEA. This CDR3 has 13 residues. The chain's CDR3 is CSVPLTGSETQYF.

This sequence joins TRBV11-1 and TRBJ1-2; TCRdb selects TRBD1, and the lack of DNA leaves this call unchecked. Germline V lookup: CDR1 SGHAT, CDR2 FQDESV (reference sequence). The CDR3 loop spans 15 amino acids. CDR3 loop: CASSTSRTGFDGYTF.

The genes are TRBV6-5 and TRBJ2-3; the D call of TRBD2 rests on TCRdb alone, since no DNA is present to check it. The germline gives CDR1 MNHEY, CDR2 SVGAGI. The CDR3 is 17 residues long. CDR3 in amino acids: CASSYGTSGGVSDTQYF.

The rearrangement links TRBV11-3 to TRBJ1-2; TCRdb gives TRBD1 as the D gene, but with no DNA this cannot be confirmed. CDR1 SGHNT and CDR2 YENEEA come from the germline V gene. The CDR3 spans 13 residues. The CDR3 loop is CASSVGRQGYFTF.

The chain carries TRBV29-1 and TRBJ2-1; the TCRdb call, TRBD2, lacks DNA for checking. Germline CDR1 is SQVTM and CDR2 is ANQGSEA. CDR3 size: 14 residues. The CDR3 here is CSVEGREAYNEQFF.

This sequence joins TRBV13 and TRBJ2-5; TCRdb proposes TRBD1, but this gene call is untestable without DNA. This CDR3 region has 14 residues. In germline, CDR1 is PRHDT, CDR2 FYEKMQ (reference sequence). The CDR3 spells CASSTDRGEETQYF.

The chain uses TRBV7-9 and TRBJ1-3; absent DNA, TCRdb's TRBD1 call cannot be checked. Looked up from germline, CDR1 is SEHNR and CDR2 is FQNEAQ (reference sequence). CDR3 size: 15 residues. CDR3 in amino acids: CASSQPGQGGNTIYF.

V usage is TRBV28 and J usage is TRBJ2-3; TCRdb reports TRBD1, a call that lacks DNA to check it against. CDR1 and CDR2 (germline): MDHEN, SYDVKM. This CDR3 is 13 amino acids long. This chain's CDR3 is CASRGRSTDTQYF.

This chain joins TRBV11-2 and TRBJ2-1; TCRdb's D gene call, TRBD2, goes unchecked for lack of DNA. This CDR3 is built from 18 residues. Germline CDR1 SGHAT, CDR2 FQNNGV. CDR3 residues: CASSTGLAGGSYYNEQFF. Using reference TRBV11-2 and TRBJ2-1 for the parts outside the CDR3, the full variable domain is EAGVAQSPRYKIIEKRQSVAFWCNPISGHATLYWYQQILGQGPKLLIQFQNNGVVDDSQLPKDRFSAERLKGVDSTLKIQPAKLEDSAVYLCASSTGLAGGSYYNEQFFGPGTRLTVL.

This chain uses TRBV14 with TRBJ2-2. Germline V gene data show CDR1 as SGHDN and CDR2 as FVKESK. CDR3 size: 14 residues. This CDR3 reads CASSQDRITGELFF.

The chain recombines TRBV7-2 with TRBJ1-2; TCRdb picks TRBD1, but there is no DNA to check that call. The CDR3 runs 15 residues. From germline, CDR1 is SGHTA and CDR2 FQGNSA. CDR3 loop: CASSLEASPYYGYTF. Looking up the rest from reference TRBV7-2 and TRBJ1-2 gives the full variable domain: GAGVSQSPSNKVTEKGKDVELRCDPISGHTALYWYRQSLGQGLEFLIYFQGNSAPDKSGLPSDRFSAERTGGSVSTLTIQRTQQEDSAVYLCASSLEASPYYGYTFGSGTRLTVV.

This chain uses TRBV13 with TRBJ2-3; TCRdb proposes TRBD2, but this gene call is untestable without DNA. The CDR3 sequence is 16 residues long. Germline V CDR1 and CDR2: PRHDT, FYEKMQ (reference sequence). CDR3 region: CASSLPSGTPTDTQYF.